This TCR beta chain was recorded in a study of blood T cell repertoires in COVID-19. Study context: COVID-19 samples collected from the United States, Italy and Spain covered acute and convalescent phases.

This clone was seen once. Two negative PCRs, clearance, or symptom resolution had been documented for recovered Cohort 3 donors. Profiled with immunoSEQ multiplex PCR; TCRdb holds only in-frame clones, not every one. The sample lists approximately 300,000 clones; around 86% were seen once. CDR3 length: 16 amino acids. Trimming removed 1 base from V and 2 bases from J; junction bases left unmatched: 5. Germline loops: CDR1 LGHDT, CDR2 YNNKEL (reference sequence). The receptor was derived from a man in his 60s who had recovered from COVID-19. Sequenced sample: PBMCs or T cells enriched from blood (not recorded which). The chain recombines TRBV3-1 (or the pseudogene TRBV3-2) with TRBJ2-3; 8 bases align to TRBD2. CDR3 region: CASSQGAAGVTDTQYF. The CDR3 DNA sequence: TGTGCCAGCAGCCAAGGGGCAGCGGGAGTCACAGATACGCAGTATTTT.